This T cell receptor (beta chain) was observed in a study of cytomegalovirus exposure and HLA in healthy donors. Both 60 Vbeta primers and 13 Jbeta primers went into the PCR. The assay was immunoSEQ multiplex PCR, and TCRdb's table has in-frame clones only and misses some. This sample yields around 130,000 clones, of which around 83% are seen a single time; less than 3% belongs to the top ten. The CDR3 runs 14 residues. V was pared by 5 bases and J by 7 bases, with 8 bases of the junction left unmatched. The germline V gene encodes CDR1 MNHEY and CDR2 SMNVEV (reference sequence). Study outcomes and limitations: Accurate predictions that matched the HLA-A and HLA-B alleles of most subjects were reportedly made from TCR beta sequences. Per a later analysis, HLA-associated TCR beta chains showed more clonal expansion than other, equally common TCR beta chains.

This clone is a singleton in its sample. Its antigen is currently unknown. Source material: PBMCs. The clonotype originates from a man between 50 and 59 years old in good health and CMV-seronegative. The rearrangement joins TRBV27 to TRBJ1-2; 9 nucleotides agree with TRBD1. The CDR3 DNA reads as TGTGCCAGCAGTGCAACAGGGGGCGGGTCTGGCTACACCTTC. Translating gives CASSATGGGSGYTF.